This T cell receptor (beta chain) emerged from a study of cytomegalovirus exposure and HLA in healthy donors (dated by TCRdb to about 2017). With respect to the entire study: An earlier analysis of about 530 of the donors reported approximately 300 Gb of sequence data and 117 million unique TCR beta sequences obtained from around 180 million T cells. Of the roughly 390 genotyped donors, 81% were placed in the genetic ancestry cluster associated with self-reported Caucasian donors. A later genetic analysis took genome-wide SNP genotypes for about 55% of the roughly 670 donors and used that subset as a discovery cohort. Donor age, sex, ethnicity and CMV serostatus were compiled together with the repertoire data. Because of strong linkage in the cohort, 5 or 6 DR-DQ haplotypes were treated as single units for association and clustering. Class I and class II HLA loci were covered by the typing at four-digit resolution. To decide whether each TCR beta V gene segment behaved as functional or pseudogenic, an earlier analysis of some 600 of the donors relied on high-throughput TCR beta sequencing. High-throughput TCR immunosequencing, statistical association of individual TCRs with disease status, and machine learning were combined to predict cytomegalovirus infection status. The number of donors typed differed by locus, with 629-630 for A, B, C, DRB1 and DQB1, about 500 for DQA1, 600 to 610 for DPA1, and around 460 for DPB1. An early release that covered some 630 HLA-typed donors contained 250 to 350 gigabases of sequencing data and roughly 84 million unique TCR sequences. Rather than drawing on any new phenotypic data, the later analysis identified candidate immune exposures from TCR beta sequences and the way those sequences occurred across donors. Every repertoire in the discovery cohort had been generated on one and the same sequencing platform. The aim of the study was to test whether cataloging public T cell receptors could identify signatures of past pathogen exposure. A separate validation cohort of approximately 120 different subjects was used in addition to the approximately 670-subject first cohort. A later analysis re-analyzed previously published TCR beta repertoires from roughly 600 donors and added high-resolution HLA genotyping to study TCR occurrence patterns. Across around 400 genotyped donors of the cohort, an average of roughly 230,000 unique TCR beta nucleotide sequences per donor were sequenced, and approximately 17% of those sequences were non-productive. Using immunosequencing, the study profiled T cell repertoires from roughly 650 subjects and related those repertoires to cytomegalovirus serostatus. Summary of the overall study and its limitations: Broadly in line with IMGT annotations, most TCR beta V segments showed up in productive rearrangements about 90% or about 30% of the time in an earlier analysis of several hundred of the donors. A later analysis found that HLA-associated TCR beta chains were more clonally expanded and had lower generation probabilities than equally common non-associated chains. When HLA alleles, especially DR and DQ, strongly co-occurred, attributing TCR associations to individual alleles was difficult. Correlated functional status among segregating V segments might be attributable to linkage disequilibrium, but an unknown experimental factor could not be ruled out. While some public TCRs were present in many individuals, most TCR sequences turned up only very rarely across donors. CMV serostatus was the only immune exposure information available for the cohort. Several of the top co-occurrence clusters appeared to be linked to parvovirus B19, influenza, CMV and Epstein-Barr virus, according to a later analysis. This cohort had only TCR beta chains sequenced, and the lack of alpha or paired-chain data limited which features could be detected. A further reported finding was that TCR beta sequences accurately predicted the HLA-A and HLA-B alleles for most subjects in the first cohort. Because the 87-base-pair reads could not distinguish some IMGT-functional V segments, including TRBV6-2 and TRBV6-3, those segments were excluded. A cluster of highly shared sequence variants was judged likely to be a technical artifact of the sequencing pipeline. In vitro tests confirmed that a few of the cytomegalovirus-associated TCR beta chains recognize cytomegalovirus antigens. In both the original and validation cohorts, the classifier was reported to diagnose cytomegalovirus status with high specificity and sensitivity. A later genetic analysis reported fewer N-insertions in productive TCRs among donors in an Asian-associated ancestry cluster than the approximately 670-donor mean. A later genetic analysis associated a missense DCLRE1C variant with V-gene and J-gene trimming of TCR beta chains, and an independent cohort replicated the association. Presence/absence analyses assumed roughly uniform sequencing depth across donors, an assumption that may not hold. It was suggested by the authors that the approach could potentially be generalized to other disease states and immunological phenotypes. In a later analysis, TCR association rates were found to vary across HLA loci, with the most associated TCRs seen for DRB1 alleles and the fewest for HLA-C alleles. In a later analysis, most CMV-associated TCR beta chains were found to appear HLA-restricted, with HLA associations seemingly driven largely by CMV exposure. A total of around 150 TCR beta chains were listed by the study as associated with cytomegalovirus. Specific HLA alleles were associated with more than 15,000 TCR beta sequences at a false discovery rate of 0.05 in a later analysis. Because HLA typing was unavailable for some donors at each locus, only the typed subset was used in association tests. Some 15 rarely observed V segments, including chromosome 9 orphons, were excluded from the earlier analysis of a few hundred of the donors because counts were too low.

Here V drops 0 bases and J drops 1 base, and the junction holds 8 bases not matched to any gene. Looking up the germline V gene yields CDR1 ENHRY and CDR2 SYGVKD. Counted from cysteine to phenylalanine, this CDR3 has 18 amino acids. Kept here is only the CDR3 DNA, which spans 54 bases and is read in frame from base 1. The cohort consisted of 600 to 750 healthy bone marrow donors. At the time of sampling, every cohort member was nominally healthy, though immune exposures that went unrecorded were likely present. The donor was CMV seropositive and was included in the group of almost 300 seropositive cohort members. Each donor provided a peripheral blood sample, and peripheral blood mononuclear cells were used for TCR beta sequencing. Genomic DNA was extracted from the blood cell samples with the Qiagen DNeasy Blood Extraction Kit. This clone was observed a single time. The antigen it binds to is not known. Qualities for individual bases were not recorded, and no much larger clone is one base off.

The library was prepared using the immunoSEQ multiplex PCR assay. A mixture of 60 forward primers for TCR Vbeta segments and 13 reverse primers for TCR Jbeta segments was used in the multiplex PCR. A multiplex PCR assay on genomic DNA amplified the CDR3 region of rearranged TCR beta genes. Amplified TCR beta libraries were sequenced as 87-base-pair reads on the Illumina HiSeq System. The authors' analysis ran thus. Across the 500 to 850 repertoires, a later analysis counted roughly 77 million unique TCR beta chains, 9.5 million to 13 million of which were shared by at least two donors. Raw reads were error-corrected and collapsed into unique sequences by a nearest-neighbor algorithm in which closely related sequences were merged to remove PCR and sequencing errors. To assign V, D and J gene segments, CDR3 sequences were aligned to IMGT reference sequences. For a sequence to be retained, a match of at least six nucleotides was required to both a V gene segment and a J gene segment. A rearrangement was called productive if the CDR3 had no stop codons and remained in frame with V and J, and every other rearrangement was called non-productive. Following IMGT convention, CDR3 was defined as the stretch from the second conserved V-encoded cysteine up to the conserved J-encoded phenylalanine. The earlier analysis of fewer than 750 of the donors excluded sequences that lacked an unambiguous match to a single V gene segment. An earlier analysis of over 450 of the donors classified V segments as functional when productive rearrangements were above 56.7% and as segregating when the standard deviation between donors was above 5%. A statistical classification framework was built to diagnose cytomegalovirus status from the catalog of TCR beta chain sequences. A later analysis assigned V and J genes by comparing TCR nucleotide sequences with IMGT/GENE-DB human TR gene sequences. A later analysis assigned CDR3 sequences and most-parsimonious VDJ recombination scenarios with the TCRdist pipeline. In a later analysis, each TCR beta chain was defined by its CDR3 amino acid sequence together with its V-gene family, and reads lacking a unique V-gene family were excluded. A later analysis removed several hundred highly shared, low-generation-probability nucleotide sequences to deal with suspected cross-contamination and a sequencing artifact. In a later analysis, a clonal expansion index was calculated for each public chain from normalized within-repertoire ranks of inferred template counts. Generation probabilities in a later analysis came from a VDJ recombination model fitted to out-of-frame rearrangements, and those results were checked against IGoR. A later analysis scored TCR-TCR, TCR-HLA and TCR-CMV co-occurrence with hypergeometric tests, applying a repertoire-size bias correction to TCR pairs. In a later analysis, false discovery rates were estimated by permuting HLA or CMV assignments 20 times. A later analysis grouped co-occurring TCRs with DBSCAN, adding TCRdist sequence similarity when clustering within HLA-allele-positive subsets. For co-occurrence clustering, repertoires with fewer than 30,000 or more than 120,000 public chains were excluded, along with roughly 5 repertoires with anomalous nucleotide sharing. Imported from immuneACCESS, the table was reduced by TCRdb to in-frame sequences with V and J called. These copies leave out some clones; in studies compared against another copy, an unresolved V gene accounts for under half, and the cause of the remainder is not known. V and J calls and clone size are as listed in that table; D and trimming were resolved from the DNA. The table for this sample lists 150,000 to 200,000 clones; more than 75% of them were counted only once. The top ten clonotypes cover around 2.3% of the sample.

The sequenced sample consisted of PBMCs. The TCR comes from a woman aged 25 to 39 in good health and CMV-seropositive. The sequence joins TRBV10-3 to TRBJ2-3, with 9 bases in between that match TRBD1. The CDR3 amino acid sequence is: CAISESGPTGGGTDTQYF. The nucleotide sequence is given as TGTGCCATCAGTGAGTCGGGTCCGACAGGGGGGGGCACAGATACGCAGTATTTT.